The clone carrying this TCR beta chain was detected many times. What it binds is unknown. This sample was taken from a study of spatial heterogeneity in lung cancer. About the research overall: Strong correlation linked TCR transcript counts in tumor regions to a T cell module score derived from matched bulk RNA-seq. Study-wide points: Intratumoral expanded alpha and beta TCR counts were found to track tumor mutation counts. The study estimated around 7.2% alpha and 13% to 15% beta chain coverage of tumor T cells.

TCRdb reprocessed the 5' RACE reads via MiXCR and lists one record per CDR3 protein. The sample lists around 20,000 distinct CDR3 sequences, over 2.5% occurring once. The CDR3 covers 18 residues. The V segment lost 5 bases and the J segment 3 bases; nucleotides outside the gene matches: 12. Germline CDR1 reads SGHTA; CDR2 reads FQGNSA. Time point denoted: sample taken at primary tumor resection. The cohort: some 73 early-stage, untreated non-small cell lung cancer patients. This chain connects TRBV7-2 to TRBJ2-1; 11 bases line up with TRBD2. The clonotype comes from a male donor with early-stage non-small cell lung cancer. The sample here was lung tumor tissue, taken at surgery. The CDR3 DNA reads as TGTGCCAGCAGCCCACCGTTTAGACTAGCGGGGAACTACAATGAGCAGTTCTTC. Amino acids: CASSPPFRLAGNYNEQFF.